The 21 T cell receptor beta chains in this list originate from one sample, sequenced in a study of T cell responses to AZD1222 COVID-19 vaccine. The assay was immunoSEQ multiplex PCR, and TCRdb's table has in-frame clones only and misses some. The sample records roughly 97,000 clones, about 87% being singletons. The specimen comprised peripheral blood, sampled on day 0 of AZD1222 vaccination. Receptor source: an adult in good health.

This chain links TRBV28 with TRBJ2-3; 10 bases fit TRBD2. The germline CDR1 and CDR2 sequences are MDHEN and SYDVKM. With V trimmed by 4 bases and J by 1 base, 14 bases remained unmatched. The CDR3 totals 19 residues. The DNA for the CDR3 is TGTGCCAGCAGTTCTTGGGGGCTAGCGGGAGCTAATGGCACAGATACGCAGTATTTT. Encoded protein: CASSSWGLAGANGTDTQYF.

The chain joins TRBV9 to TRBJ2-7, with 9 nucleotides matching TRBD1. CDR1 is SGDLS and CDR2 is YYNGEE in the germline V gene. The J segment lost 3 bases and the V segment lost 4 bases, leaving 8 bases of the junction unmatched. The CDR3 runs to 15 residues. The CDR3 region has the DNA TGTGCCAGCAGCACCCAGACAGGGGGGATCTACGAGCAGTACTTC. Translating gives CASSTQTGGIYEQYF.

The chain has TRBV11-2 and TRBJ2-1; 14 bases are a match to TRBD2. With V trimmed by 2 bases and J by 6 bases, 3 bases remained unmatched. This CDR3 comprises 16 residues. CDR1 is SGHAT, CDR2 FQNNGV, per germline. CDR3 residues: CASSLRGLAGGNEQFF. Here the CDR3 DNA reads TGTGCCAGCAGCTTACGAGGACTAGCGGGGGGCAATGAGCAGTTCTTC. The full variable domain, in which reference TRBV11-2 and TRBJ2-1 provide the parts outside the CDR3, is EAGVAQSPRYKIIEKRQSVAFWCNPISGHATLYWYQQILGQGPKLLIQFQNNGVVDDSQLPKDRFSAERLKGVDSTLKIQPAKLEDSAVYLCASSLRGLAGGNEQFFGPGTRLTVL.

The rearrangement uses TRBV29-1 and TRBJ2-7, with TRBD2 matching 10 bases. There are 13 residues in the CDR3. Germline trimming cut 7 bases from V and 2 bases from J; bases unmatched to any gene: 5. Germline loops: CDR1 SQVTM, CDR2 ANQGSEA. CDR3 sequence (DNA): TGCAGCGCCCCACTAGCGGGGCCCTACGAGCAGTACTTC. Translating it yields CSAPLAGPYEQYF.

V usage is TRBV4-2 and J usage is TRBJ2-1, with 9 bases matching TRBD2. V gave up 3 bases and J gave up 0 bases; unmatched junction bases: 3. Germline assignment: CDR1 LGHNA and CDR2 YNFKEQ. The CDR3 spans 16 residues. In DNA form, the CDR3 reads TGTGCCAGCAGCCATGGACTAGCGAACTCCTACAATGAGCAGTTCTTC. It encodes CASSHGLANSYNEQFF.

The rearrangement links TRBV19 to TRBJ1-2; D perhaps matches TRBD1 (6 bases). V was cut by 8 bases and J by 0 bases, with 16 bases left in between. The CDR3 loop spans 15 amino acids. Germline V gene lookup returns CDR1 LNHDA and CDR2 SQIVND (reference sequence). CDR3 loop: CASSKGQRTNYGYTF. DNA of the CDR3: TGTGCCAGTTCAAAGGGACAACGGACTAACTATGGCTACACCTTC.

The chain recombines TRBV2 with TRBJ1-2; no reliable D call. Trimming took 6 bases from V and 0 from J, leaving 14 bases between them. This CDR3 contains 15 residues. The germline V gene encodes CDR1 SNHLY and CDR2 FYNNEI. The CDR3 protein is CASRTGIRANYGYTF. The CDR3 DNA reads TGTGCCAGCAGAACCGGGATAAGAGCTAACTATGGCTACACCTTC. Together with reference TRBV2 and TRBJ1-2, the CDR3 gives the full variable domain: EPEVTQTPSHQVTQMGQEVILRCVPISNHLYFYWYRQILGQKVEFLVSFYNNEISEKSEIFDDQFSVERPDGSNFTLKIRSTKLEDSAMYFCASRTGIRANYGYTFGSGTRLTVV.

The rearrangement uses TRBV18 and TRBJ2-1, with TRBD2 identical over 15 bases. The J segment lost 5 bases and the V segment lost 3 bases, leaving 2 bases of the junction unmatched. CDR1 is KGHSH and CDR2 is LQKENI in the germline V gene. The CDR3 is 16 amino acids. CDR3 protein: CASSPGTSGRNNEQFF. The DNA for the CDR3 is TGTGCCAGCTCACCCGGGACTAGCGGGAGGAACAATGAGCAGTTCTTC.

This chain joins TRBV13 and TRBJ2-7; TRBD2 matches at 12 bases. The V gene end was trimmed by 1 base and the J gene end by 7 bases; junction bases not matched to a gene: 17. Germline V gives CDR1 PRHDT, CDR2 FYEKMQ (reference sequence). The length of the CDR3 is 19 residues. Here the CDR3 DNA reads TGTGCCAGCAGCTTAGTGCAGGGGCGACTAGCGGGGGCTTCTGGAGAGCAGTACTTC. Protein: CASSLVQGRLAGASGEQYF.

The chain combines TRBV5-4 with TRBJ2-7; TRBD2 is a possible D gene (5 bases). Per the germline V gene, CDR1 is SGHNT and CDR2 is YYREEE (reference sequence). The CDR3 extends over 15 amino acids. Trimming left V 2 bases short and J 1 base short, with 13 bases between. The CDR3 DNA reads as TGTGCCAGCAGCTTAGGTAGTAGGAGGTCCTACGAGCAGTACTTC. Amino acids: CASSLGSRRSYEQYF.

This clone was observed a few times. The chain links TRBV19 to TRBJ1-2, with D unclear. The CDR3 is made up of 16 amino acids. Trimming stripped 3 bases from V and 0 bases from J, with 14 bases between. Per the germline V gene, CDR1 is LNHDA and CDR2 is SQIVND (reference sequence). The CDR3: CASSIREGLANYGYTF. DNA of the CDR3: TGTGCCAGTAGTATTAGGGAGGGATTAGCTAACTATGGCTACACCTTC.

The chain couples TRBV27 to TRBJ2-1, with D uncertain. Deletions cut 2 bases from V and 8 bases from J, with 13 bases between. The CDR3 is 14 amino acids. The germline gives CDR1 MNHEY, CDR2 SMNVEV (reference sequence). CDR3 DNA: TGTGCCAGCAGTTTACCCCTCAGGATCCATGAGCAGTTCTTC. Its translation is CASSLPLRIHEQFF.

DNA for the CDR3: TGTGCCAGCAGCTCGAGAAGTCTTGGGGTCAGGGGAACCGGGGAGCTGTTTTTT. This codes for CASSSRSLGVRGTGELFF. The chain couples TRBV7-9 to TRBJ2-2, with D perhaps matching TRBD1 (6 bases). V was clipped by 4 bases and J by 5 bases, with 23 bases between them. This CDR3 is 18 amino acids long. Germline CDR1 SEHNR, CDR2 FQNEAQ (reference sequence).

CDR3: CASSDPGLAGGSQETQYF. In DNA form, the CDR3 reads TGTGCCAGCAGCGACCCGGGACTAGCGGGGGGATCCCAAGAGACCCAGTACTTC. The gene calls are TRBV7-9 and TRBJ2-5; 15 positions match TRBD2. Germline V lookup: CDR1 SEHNR, CDR2 FQNEAQ (reference sequence). V lost 5 bases, J lost 1 base, and 8 bases stayed unmatched. The CDR3 sequence is 18 residues long.

V usage is TRBV5-1 and J usage is TRBJ2-5; 9 nucleotides align to TRBD2. Germline values: CDR1 SGHRS, CDR2 YFSETQ. J gave up 5 bases and V 5 bases, and 10 bases lay outside the gene matches. The CDR3 totals 15 residues. The CDR3 sequence is CASSRRAGGEETQYF. The CDR3 nucleotides read TGCGCCAGCAGTCGTCGAGCGGGAGGCGAGGAGACCCAGTACTTC.

The CDR3 region has the DNA TGTGCCAGCAGTTACTATTCTAGCGGAACAGATACGCAGTATTTT. It specifies CASSYYSSGTDTQYF. The rearrangement links TRBV6-2 or TRBV6-3 to TRBJ2-3; TRBD2 matches 7 bases. CDR3 size: 15 residues. Trimming removed 1 base from V and 3 bases from J; junction bases left unmatched: 4. Germline assignment: CDR1 MNHEY and CDR2 SVGEGT.

The gene calls are TRBV14 and TRBJ1-2; 10 bases line up with TRBD1. V dropped 2 bases and J dropped 7; count of bases not matched to a gene: 7. The CDR3 spans 15 residues. CDR1 is SGHDN and CDR2 is FVKESK in the germline V gene. The CDR3 sequence: CASSQRGQGRGGYTF. In DNA, the CDR3 is TGTGCCAGCAGCCAAAGGGGACAGGGGAGGGGTGGCTACACCTTC.

The CDR3, as DNA: TGTGCCAGCAGCTTAGGGGGAACCGGGGAGCTGTTTTTT. This gives the protein CASSLGGTGELFF. The chain joins TRBV11-3 to TRBJ2-2; D is ambiguous. This CDR3 contains 13 residues. V lost 1 base and J lost 5, with 5 bases in between. Germline V CDR1 and CDR2: SGHNT, YENEEA.

The chain has TRBV5-4 and TRBJ2-7; unclear D gene. The germline CDR1 and CDR2 sequences are SGHNT and YYREEE (reference sequence). CDR3 length: 14 residues. The V end lost 2 bases, the J end lost 6 bases, and 15 bases lay between the germline ends. CDR3 loop: CASSFTTRLSEQYF. CDR3 nucleotide sequence: TGTGCCAGCAGCTTCACCACACGGTTATCCGAGCAGTACTTC.

The chain uses TRBV19 and TRBJ1-5; a possible D gene is TRBD1 (5 bases). Trimming took off 7 bases at V and 0 bases at J, with 13 bases between the two ends. The CDR3 has 15 residues. The germline gives CDR1 LNHDA, CDR2 SQIVND (reference sequence). CDR3 region: CASNNAGSSNQPQHF. The CDR3 DNA is TGTGCCAGTAACAACGCAGGGTCTAGCAATCAGCCCCAGCATTTT.

J is TRBJ1-1 and V is TRBV7-2, with D possibly being TRBD1 (5 bases). V lost 1 base and J lost 4, with 10 bases in between. Germline CDR1 reads SGHTA; CDR2 reads FQGNSA. CDR3 length: 14 amino acids. CDR3 protein: CASSLGGDSTEAFF. The DNA of the CDR3 is TGTGCCAGCAGCTTAGGAGGGGATAGCACTGAAGCTTTCTTT. The variable domain in full, completed from reference TRBV7-2 and TRBJ1-1, reads GAGVSQSPSNKVTEKGKDVELRCDPISGHTALYWYRQSLGQGLEFLIYFQGNSAPDKSGLPSDRFSAERTGGSVSTLTIQRTQQEDSAVYLCASSLGGDSTEAFFGQGTRLTVV.